The 29 T cell receptor beta chains below all came from one sample that was sequenced in a study of OX40 agonist ivuxolimab in advanced cancers. TCRdb's table, derived via immunoSEQ multiplex PCR, lists solely in-frame clones and lacks some. The profile shows roughly 63,000 clones, roughly four fifths of them singletons. The sample in question was CD4+ or CD8+ T cells sorted from blood, obtained in a trial of the OX40 agonist ivuxolimab. These receptors originate from an adult with an advanced solid tumor such as melanoma, head and neck, liver or kidney cancer.

The chain employs TRBV9 and TRBJ1-2; D gene unclear. Germline values: CDR1 SGDLS, CDR2 YYNGEE. Trimming removed 0 bases at V and 1 base at J, with 10 bases between. This CDR3 is built from 15 residues. CDR3 sequence: CASSVGRFSNYGYTF. The CDR3 DNA sequence: TGTGCCAGCAGCGTAGGGAGGTTCAGTAACTATGGCTACACCTTC.

This clone occurred once. This rearrangement joins TRBV18 to TRBJ1-1, with TRBD1 matching 10 bases. Losses at the gene ends were 2 bases for V and 11 bases for J; bases not matched to a gene: 5. This CDR3 is built from 13 residues. The germline CDR1 and CDR2 sequences are KGHSH and LQKENI. This chain's CDR3 is CASSPADRGFAFF. The CDR3 coding sequence is TGTGCCAGCTCACCAGCGGACAGGGGGTTTGCTTTCTTT.

This clone was recorded only once. This chain joins TRBV4-1 and TRBJ2-5; weak D call: TRBD1 (7 bases). V was shortened by 0 bases and J by 1 base, with 18 bases between the two germline ends. The CDR3 sequence is 18 residues long. Germline values: CDR1 MGHRA, CDR2 YSYEKL. The CDR3 is CASSQDRGTAEIQETQYF. The CDR3 DNA reads TGCGCCAGCAGCCAAGATCGGGGGACAGCCGAAATCCAAGAGACCCAGTACTTC.

This chain uses TRBV18 with TRBJ2-1; no clear D. The CDR3 covers 16 residues. Germline V gives CDR1 KGHSH, CDR2 LQKENI. V lost 0 bases and J lost 4, with 13 bases in between. CDR3 region: CASSPPGGSLYNEQFF. CDR3 sequence (DNA): TGTGCCAGCTCACCACCAGGTGGTTCCCTATACAATGAGCAGTTCTTC.

The rearrangement joins TRBV7-9 to TRBJ2-2; 8 bases are a match to TRBD2. The CDR3 totals 15 residues. Germline CDR1 reads SEHNR; CDR2 reads FQNEAQ (reference sequence). V lost 5 bases to trimming and J lost 6 bases; unmatched junction nucleotides: 8. This CDR3 is CASSPPGGVAGELFF. The DNA of the CDR3 is TGTGCCAGCAGCCCCCCGGGGGGGGTAGCCGGGGAGCTGTTTTTT.

This chain connects TRBV28 to TRBJ2-7, with D possibly being TRBD1 or TRBD2 (5 bases each). Germline CDR1 and CDR2: MDHEN and SYDVKM. This CDR3 region has 14 residues. Trimming left V 6 bases short and J 4 bases short, with 16 bases between. CDR3 residues: CASRGPTALYEQYF. CDR3 bases: TGTGCCAGCAGGGGACCCACGGCATTATACGAGCAGTACTTC.

This clone was recorded a few times. The chain joins TRBV2 to TRBJ1-2; no definite D call. The germline gives CDR1 SNHLY, CDR2 FYNNEI. The V end was cut by 5 bases, the J end by 7 bases, with 14 bases between. There are 13 residues in the CDR3. The CDR3 sequence is CASSPGLLGGYTF. CDR3 nucleotides: TGTGCCAGCAGTCCGGGCCTACTTGGTGGCTACACCTTC.

The V call is TRBV11-3, the J call TRBJ2-7, with TRBD2 matching 7 bases. Germline assignment: CDR1 SGHNT and CDR2 YENEEA. There are 15 residues in the CDR3. With V trimmed by 6 bases and J by 0 bases, 8 bases remained unmatched. The CDR3 nucleotides read TGTGCCAGCAGGCCGTCCGGCGGGGGCTCCTACGAGCAGTACTTC. Translation: CASRPSGGGSYEQYF. Supplemented by reference TRBV11-3 and TRBJ2-7, the full variable domain reads EAGVVQSPRYKIIEKKQPVAFWCNPISGHNTLYWYLQNLGQGPELLIRYENEEAVDDSQLPKDRFSAERLKGVDSTLKIQPAELGDSAVYLCASRPSGGGSYEQYFGPGTRLTVT.

Turning to this clone: Sequence at one end of the junction differs from germline and may be a read error. In the same sample, other DNA sequences code for this CDR3. This chain's CDR3 is CASSHGDNRDTQYF. Written as DNA, the CDR3 is TGCGCCAGCAGTCACGGGGATAACAGGGATACGCAGTATTTT. The chain is built from TRBV6-1 and TRBJ2-3; D possibly matches TRBD1 or TRBD2 (5 bases each). Germline CDR1 reads MNHNS; CDR2 reads SASEGT. This CDR3 has 14 residues.

The V call is TRBV29-1, the J call TRBJ2-2; no reliable D call. V lost 1 base to trimming and J lost 7 bases, with 10 bases between them. Germline CDR1 and CDR2: SQVTM and ANQGSEA. The CDR3 is 13 residues long. CDR3 coding DNA: TGCAGCGTTGAAGCTCGGGCCAGCGGGGAGCTGTTTTTT. It translates to CSVEARASGELFF.

The J gene is TRBJ1-4, the V gene TRBV4-2; no clear D gene. From germline, CDR1 is LGHNA and CDR2 YNFKEQ. This CDR3 is built from 15 residues. Trimming took 1 base from V and 5 from J, leaving 11 bases between them. CDR3 bases: TGTGCCAGCAGCCAAGTCGGGTACAGAAATGAAAAACTGTTTTTT. Amino acids: CASSQVGYRNEKLFF.

V gene TRBV5-1 combines with J gene TRBJ1-5; 7 bases agree with TRBD1. The ends lost 4 bases at V and 3 bases at J; junction bases unmatched: 10. The CDR3 is 16 amino acids. Germline V CDR1 and CDR2: SGHRS, YFSETQ. In DNA, the CDR3 is TGCGCCAGCAGCCTGACACCGGGACAGATCAATCAGCCCCAGCATTTT. Residues: CASSLTPGQINQPQHF.

The V gene is TRBV5-1, the J gene TRBJ2-3; D uncertain. Trimming removed 3 bases from V and 2 bases from J, with 4 bases in between. Germline CDR1 is SGHRS and CDR2 is YFSETQ. This CDR3 region has 12 residues. CDR3 residues: CASSSDTDTQYF. The CDR3 DNA sequence: TGCGCCAGCAGCTCGGACACAGATACGCAGTATTTT.

A single count supports this clone. The chain combines TRBV7-6 with TRBJ1-2; the match to TRBD1 covers 8 bases. V gave up 5 bases and J gave up 5 bases; unmatched junction bases: 4. The CDR3 extends over 13 amino acids. Germline V lookup: CDR1 SGHVS, CDR2 FNYEAQ. CDR3 nucleotide sequence: TGTGCCAGCAGCCCACAGGGGGTTTATGGCTACACCTTC. It specifies CASSPQGVYGYTF.

The J gene is TRBJ2-5, the V gene TRBV6-6; D not certain. V was shortened by 4 bases and J by 3 bases, with 12 bases between the two germline ends. Germline CDR1 is MNHNY and CDR2 is SVGAGI (reference sequence). The CDR3 is made up of 14 amino acids. In DNA, the CDR3 is TGTGCCAGCAGTTTTCGGGCCGGTGAAGAGACCCAGTACTTC. Amino acid sequence: CASSFRAGEETQYF.

The gene calls are TRBV7-6 and TRBJ1-1, with a possible D match to TRBD1 (6 bases). Germline assignment: CDR1 SGHVS and CDR2 FNYEAQ. This CDR3 is 16 amino acids long. With 1 base removed from V and 5 bases from J, the gap between germline ends came to 17 bases. CDR3 loop: CASSLDRSGADTEAFF. The CDR3 DNA reads as TGTGCCAGCAGCTTAGACCGCTCAGGGGCCGATACTGAAGCTTTCTTT.

The chain couples TRBV28 to TRBJ1-2, with D uncertain. CDR3 length: 14 amino acids. V lost 6 bases and J lost 4, with 15 bases in between. CDR1 is MDHEN and CDR2 is SYDVKM in the germline V gene. The CDR3 sequence: CASSNTRGLYGYTF. CDR3 sequence (DNA): TGTGCCAGCAGCAACACAAGAGGTCTCTATGGCTACACCTTC.

V usage is TRBV11-3 and J usage is TRBJ1-2; no clear D gene. The CDR3 runs to 14 residues. Germline CDR1 SGHNT, CDR2 YENEEA. V lost 3 bases and J lost 5, with 13 bases in between. The DNA of the CDR3 is TGTGCCAGCAGCTTTGGAGAGAGTGATTATGGCTACACCTTC. Its protein product is CASSFGESDYGYTF.

This clone was seen only once. The gene calls are TRBV6-1 and TRBJ2-3, with 12 nucleotides matching TRBD2. J lost 4 bases, V lost 2 bases, and 10 bases had no gene match. Germline lookup yields CDR1 MNHNS and CDR2 SASEGT. The CDR3 contains 18 residues. CDR3 bases: TGTGCCAGCAGTGAACCCGCTAGCGGGGGGGGAGGTCCAGATACGCAGTATTTT. Translated, it gives CASSEPASGGGGPDTQYF.

The chain has TRBV28 and TRBJ1-4, with no clear D. The CDR3 contains 13 residues. The germline gives CDR1 MDHEN, CDR2 SYDVKM. V was cut by 7 bases and J by 8 bases, with 14 bases left in between. DNA of the CDR3: TGTGCCAGCACCCTCGGGCTCACCGAAAAACTGTTTTTT. As protein: CASTLGLTEKLFF. The whole variable domain, filled in from reference TRBV28 and TRBJ1-4, reads DVKVTQSSRYLVKRTGEKVFLECVQDMDHENMFWYRQDPGLGLRLIYFSYDVKMKEKGDIPEGYSVSREKKERFSLILESASTNQTSMYLCASTLGLTEKLFFGSGTQLSVL.

The gene calls are TRBV2 and TRBJ2-1; 8 positions match TRBD2. The CDR3 totals 18 residues. V was clipped by 2 bases and J by 0 bases; unmatched bases: 9. Germline V gives CDR1 SNHLY, CDR2 FYNNEI. CDR3 amino acids: CASSERSLAGLSYNEQFF. The CDR3 DNA reads as TGTGCCAGCAGTGAAAGATCCCTAGCGGGTCTCTCCTACAATGAGCAGTTCTTC.

On this clone: The sample contains more than one DNA sequence encoding this CDR3. V usage is TRBV2 and J usage is TRBJ2-5, with 15 bases fitting TRBD2. Trimming at V came to 6 bases and at J to 1 base, leaving 0 bases not matched to a gene. Germline V lookup: CDR1 SNHLY, CDR2 FYNNEI. The CDR3 is made up of 15 amino acids. The CDR3: CASRGLAGGQETQYF. Here the CDR3 DNA reads TGTGCCAGCAGGGGACTAGCGGGGGGCCAAGAGACCCAGTACTTC.

The chain links TRBV7-2 to TRBJ1-1; 10 positions agree with TRBD1. V was pared by 0 bases and J by 11 bases, with 12 bases of the junction left unmatched. The CDR3 is 16 amino acids. Per germline, CDR1 SGHTA and CDR2 FQGNSA. Here the CDR3 reads CASSLAGGTGVVSAFF. In DNA, the CDR3 is TGTGCCAGCAGCTTAGCAGGAGGGACAGGGGTAGTATCGGCTTTCTTT. The whole variable domain, filled in from reference TRBV7-2 and TRBJ1-1, reads GAGVSQSPSNKVTEKGKDVELRCDPISGHTALYWYRQSLGQGLEFLIYFQGNSAPDKSGLPSDRFSAERTGGSVSTLTIQRTQQEDSAVYLCASSLAGGTGVVSAFFGQGTRLTVV.

The table lists this clone with a few counts. A junction boundary mismatches the germline segment, possibly from a read error. The V and J genes are TRBV7-9 and TRBJ2-7; TRBD1 aligns across 7 bases. CDR1 and CDR2 from the germline V gene are SEHNR and FQNEAQ (reference sequence). The CDR3 spans 14 residues. The CDR3 DNA follows: TGTGCCAGCAGCTTAGTGGAAGGAACCGGGACAGTGAACTTC. It yields the protein CASSLVEGTGTVNF.

The chain uses TRBV5-1 and TRBJ2-3, with 7 bases aligning to TRBD1. V dropped 4 bases and J dropped 3; count of bases not matched to a gene: 5. Germline V gives CDR1 SGHRS, CDR2 YFSETQ. The length of the CDR3 is 14 residues. The CDR3 sequence is CASSPDRQTDTQYF. The DNA for the CDR3 is TGCGCCAGCAGCCCGGACAGGCAGACAGATACGCAGTATTTT.

This chain links TRBV18 with TRBJ2-3; the match to TRBD1 covers 7 bases. The germline V gene has CDR1 KGHSH and CDR2 LQKENI. The CDR3 covers 14 residues. Unmatched junction bases numbered 8, after V lost 6 bases and J lost 5 bases. Written as DNA, the CDR3 is TGTGCCAGCTCGTCGACAGGGTTTAAAGATACGCAGTATTTT. It is translated as CASSSTGFKDTQYF.

The chain combines TRBV7-9 with TRBJ1-5; TRBD1 matches at 9 bases. CDR1 and CDR2 (germline): SEHNR, FQNEAQ (reference sequence). This CDR3 comprises 16 residues. V dropped 4 bases and J dropped 4; count of bases not matched to a gene: 8. CDR3 DNA sequence: TGTGCCAGCAGCTGGGACAGGGTGGTTCTTAATCAGCCCCAGCATTTT. This gives the protein CASSWDRVVLNQPQHF. Combining the CDR3 with reference TRBV7-9 and TRBJ1-5 gives the whole variable domain DTGVSQNPRHKITKRGQNVTFRCDPISEHNRLYWYRQTLGQGPEFLTYFQNEAQLEKSRLLSDRFSAERPKGSFSTLEIQRTEQGDSAMYLCASSWDRVVLNQPQHFGDGTRLSIL.

The chain combines TRBV6-5 with TRBJ2-7; TRBD1 aligns across 9 bases. The CDR3 extends over 15 amino acids. Trimming took 3 bases from V and 3 from J; bases not matched to a gene: 6. Germline lookup yields CDR1 MNHEY and CDR2 SVGAGI. CDR3 region: CASSYSDRGGYEQYF. In DNA form, the CDR3 reads TGTGCCAGCAGTTATTCCGACAGGGGGGGCTACGAGCAGTACTTC.

This rearrangement joins TRBV11-2 to TRBJ1-1; 11 bases agree with TRBD1. With V trimmed by 4 bases and J by 5 bases, 6 bases remained unmatched. The CDR3 is 15 amino acids. The germline V gene has CDR1 SGHAT and CDR2 FQNNGV. The CDR3 DNA reads TGTGCCAGCAGCTCTCGGGGACAGGGGGTAACTGAAGCTTTCTTT. Protein: CASSSRGQGVTEAFF.